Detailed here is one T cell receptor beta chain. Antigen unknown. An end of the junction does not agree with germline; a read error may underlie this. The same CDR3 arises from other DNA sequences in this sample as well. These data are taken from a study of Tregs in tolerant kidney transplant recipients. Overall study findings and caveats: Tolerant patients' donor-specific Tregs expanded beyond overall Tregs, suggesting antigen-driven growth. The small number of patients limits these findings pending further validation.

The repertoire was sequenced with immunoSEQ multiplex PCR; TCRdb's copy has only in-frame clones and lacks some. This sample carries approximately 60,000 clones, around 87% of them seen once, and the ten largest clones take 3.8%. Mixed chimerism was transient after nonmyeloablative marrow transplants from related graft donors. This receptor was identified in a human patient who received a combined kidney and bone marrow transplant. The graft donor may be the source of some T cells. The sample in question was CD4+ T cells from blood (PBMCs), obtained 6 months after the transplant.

CDR3 in amino acids: CASSHGQGASYNSPLHF. The DNA of the CDR3 is TGCGCCAGCAGCCATGGACAGGGGGCGTCCTATAATTCCCCCCTCCACTTT. The chain has TRBV5-1 and TRBJ1-6; 11 nucleotides line up with TRBD1. Germline-derived CDR1 and CDR2 are SGHRS and YFSETQ. This CDR3 has 17 amino acids.